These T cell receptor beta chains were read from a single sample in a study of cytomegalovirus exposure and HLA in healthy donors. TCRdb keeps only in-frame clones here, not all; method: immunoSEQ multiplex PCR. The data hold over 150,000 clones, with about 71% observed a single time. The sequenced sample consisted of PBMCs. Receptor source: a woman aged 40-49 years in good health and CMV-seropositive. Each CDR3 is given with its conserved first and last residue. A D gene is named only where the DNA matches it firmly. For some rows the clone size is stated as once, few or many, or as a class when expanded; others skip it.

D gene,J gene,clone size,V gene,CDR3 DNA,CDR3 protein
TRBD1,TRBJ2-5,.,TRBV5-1,TGCGCCAGCAGCTTGTCGTCAGGGACAGTCCAAGAGACCCAGTACTTC,CASSLSSGTVQETQYF
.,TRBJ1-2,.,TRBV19,TGTGCCAGTAGTATGGGTGGGCAGCTCTATGGCTACACCTTC,CASSMGGQLYGYTF
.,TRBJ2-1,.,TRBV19,TGTGCCAGTAGTATAGACGCCGGGGGTGAAAACAATGAGCAGTTCTTC,CASSIDAGGENNEQFF
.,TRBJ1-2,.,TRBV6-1,TGTGCCAGCACCCCAGGGGCGGTTAACTATGGCTACACCTTC,CASTPGAVNYGYTF
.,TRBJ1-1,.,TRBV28,TGTGCCAGCAGTTCCACGGGAGGGTTAGCGAACACTGAAGCTTTCTTT,CASSSTGGLANTEAFF
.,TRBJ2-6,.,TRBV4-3,TGCGCCAGCAGCCAGCCCGGGACATCTGGGGCCAACGTCCTGACTTTC,CASSQPGTSGANVLTF
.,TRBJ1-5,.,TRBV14,TGTGCCAGCAGCCAACAGGTCCCTGGGGCAGGTGGCAATCAGCCCCAGCATTTT,CASSQQVPGAGGNQPQHF
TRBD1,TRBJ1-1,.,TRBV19,TGTGCCAGTAGTGGGACAGGGGTAGGGACTGAAGCTTTCTTT,CASSGTGVGTEAFF
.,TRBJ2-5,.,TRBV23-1,TGCGCCAGCAGCCAGAAAATTCGCCAAGAGACCCAGTACTTC,CASSQKIRQETQYF
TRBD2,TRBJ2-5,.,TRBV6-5,TGTGCCAGCAGTCCCCCGAGTAGCGGGCAAGAGACCCGGTACTTC,CASSPPSSGQETRYF
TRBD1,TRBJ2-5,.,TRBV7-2,TGTGCCAGCAGCCCCCTCCGTGACAGGGGGGAGACCCAGTACTTC,CASSPLRDRGETQYF
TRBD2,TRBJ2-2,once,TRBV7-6,TGTGCCAGCAGCCCCAGCGGGGGCACGAACACCGGGGAGCTGTTTTTT,CASSPSGGTNTGELFF
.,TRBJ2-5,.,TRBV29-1,TGCAGCCTCGCACAGGGAACCCAAGAGACCCAGTACTTC,CSLAQGTQETQYF
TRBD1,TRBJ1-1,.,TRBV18,TGTGCCAGCTCACCACCAGGACAGGAAGAGAATGAAGCTTTCTTT,CASSPPGQEENEAFF
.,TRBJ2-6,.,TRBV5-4,TGTGCCAGCAGCTTTGGGGGCCCTGGGGCCAACGTCCTGACTTTC,CASSFGGPGANVLTF
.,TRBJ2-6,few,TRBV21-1,TGTGCCAGCAGTCGGAAGGGGAGGCCCGCTGGGGCCAACGTCCTGACTTTC,CASSRKGRPAGANVLTF
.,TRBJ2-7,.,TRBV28,TGTGCCAGCATGGGCGGCGGGGATACCTACGAGCAGTACTTC,CASMGGGDTYEQYF
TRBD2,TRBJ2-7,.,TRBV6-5,TGTGCCAGCAGAAGAACTAGCGGGGCCTCCTACGAGCAGTACTTC,CASRRTSGASYEQYF
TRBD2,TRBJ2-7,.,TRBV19,TGTGCCAGTGGGGCCGGGACTAGCGACTACGAGCAGTACTTC,CASGAGTSDYEQYF
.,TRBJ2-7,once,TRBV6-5,TGTGCCAGCGGGGAGACTGGGGAGCAGTACTTC,CASGETGEQYF
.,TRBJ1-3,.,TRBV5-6,TGTGCCAGCAGCATCCTTGGCGGGGGAAGAACTGGAAACACCATATATTTT,CASSILGGGRTGNTIYF
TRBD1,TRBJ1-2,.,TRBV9,TGTGCCAGCAGCGTAGAGGGGGCGGGCTATACCTTC,CASSVEGAGYTF
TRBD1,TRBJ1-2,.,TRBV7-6,TGTGCCAGCAGCTTAGCGGGGGCCAGGGACAGGGTTTCCTATGGCTACACCTTC,CASSLAGARDRVSYGYTF
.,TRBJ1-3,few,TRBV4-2,TGTGCCAGCAGCCAAGAGCAGGGTAGCTCTGGAAACACCATATATTTT,CASSQEQGSSGNTIYF
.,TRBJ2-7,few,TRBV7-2,TGTGCCAGCAGCCCCAGGGGACCTTACTACGAGCAGTACTTC,CASSPRGPYYEQYF
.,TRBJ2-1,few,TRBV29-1,TGCAGCGTTTTAGGTGGGGCCCGGACTGAGCAGTTCTTC,CSVLGGARTEQFF
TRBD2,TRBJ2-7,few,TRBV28,TGTGCCAGCGGGCCGGGACTAGCTTCTTCCTACGAGCAGTACTTC,CASGPGLASSYEQYF
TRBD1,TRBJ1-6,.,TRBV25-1,TGTGCCAGCAGTGAAGGGACAGGGGTTTCACCCCTCCACTTT,CASSEGTGVSPLHF
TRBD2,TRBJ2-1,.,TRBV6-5,TGTGCCAGCAGCTCCGGACTAGCGGGGAGGAATGAGCAGTTCTTC,CASSSGLAGRNEQFF
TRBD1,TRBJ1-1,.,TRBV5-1,TGCGCCAGCAGCCCGTGGACAGGGGATTGGTCTGAAGCTTTCTTT,CASSPWTGDWSEAFF
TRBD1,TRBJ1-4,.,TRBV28,TGTGCCAGCAGTTTCCACCGACAGGGGGTGGAAAAACTGTTTTTT,CASSFHRQGVEKLFF
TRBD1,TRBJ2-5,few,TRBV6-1,TGTGCCAGCAGTGCCGGGACAGGGGGGTATGAGCAGTACTTC,CASSAGTGGYEQYF
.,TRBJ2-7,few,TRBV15,TGTGCCACCAGCAGAGATTTTGGGGAGTACGAGCAGTACTTC,CATSRDFGEYEQYF
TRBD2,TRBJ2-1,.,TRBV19,TGTGCCAGTAGTGCCCTAGGCAGCGGGGTTAATAGCTCCTACAATGAGCAGTTCTTC,CASSALGSGVNSSYNEQFF
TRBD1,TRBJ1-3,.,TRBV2,TGTGCCAGATCCGGGACAGGGGACGGAAACACCATATATTTT,CARSGTGDGNTIYF
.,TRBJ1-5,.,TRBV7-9,TGTGCCAGCAGCTTAACCAGGCAACGCAATCAGCCCCAGCATTTT,CASSLTRQRNQPQHF
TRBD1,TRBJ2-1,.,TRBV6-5,TGTGCCAGCAAAGCCTTACAGGGGGGTCAATATGAGCAGTTCTTC,CASKALQGGQYEQFF
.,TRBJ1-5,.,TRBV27,TGTGCCAGTTCCTGGAGTAGCAATCAGCCCCAGCATTTT,CASSWSSNQPQHF
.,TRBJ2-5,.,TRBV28,TGTGCCAGCTCATCTAGGGGTCCAGAGACCCAGTACTTC,CASSSRGPETQYF
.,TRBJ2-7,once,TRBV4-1,TGCGCCAGCAGCCAAGACCCGATTGCCGTTCAGCGCCTCTCCTACGAGCAGTACTTC,CASSQDPIAVQRLSYEQYF
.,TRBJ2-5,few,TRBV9,TGTGCCAGCAGCTTCAGGGGGGTAGGGATAGAGACCCAGTACTTC,CASSFRGVGIETQYF
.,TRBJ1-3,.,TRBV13,TGTGCCAGCAGCTTGGGGAGGGACCCTGGAAACACCATATATTTT,CASSLGRDPGNTIYF
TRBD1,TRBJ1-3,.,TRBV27,TGTGCCAGCAGTAGCGGACAGGAAGCTTACGGAAACACCATATATTTT,CASSSGQEAYGNTIYF
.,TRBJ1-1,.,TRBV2,TGTGCCAGCAGTGAAATAGGGGGCACTGAAGCTTTCTTT,CASSEIGGTEAFF
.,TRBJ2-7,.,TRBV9,TGTGCCAGCAGCGCCGGGGGGCTACCAGAGTACGAGCAGTACTTC,CASSAGGLPEYEQYF
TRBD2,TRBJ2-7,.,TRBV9,TGTGCCAGCAGCGTGACCGGGACTAGAACCTACGAGCAGTACTTC,CASSVTGTRTYEQYF
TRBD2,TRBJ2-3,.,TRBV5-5,TGTGCCAGCAGCTCGTTCCCTAGCGGGGGGGCCTCCGAAGATACGCAGTATTTT,CASSSFPSGGASEDTQYF
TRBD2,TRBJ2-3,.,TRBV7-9,TGTGCCAGCAGCTCTAGACTAGCACGGACAGATACGCAGTATTTT,CASSSRLARTDTQYF
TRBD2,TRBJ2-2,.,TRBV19,TGTGCCAGCGCACTAGCGTGGGACACCGGGGAGCTGTTTTTT,CASALAWDTGELFF
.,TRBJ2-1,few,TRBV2,TGTGCCAGCAGCTCTGGAAGGAGTGAGCAGTTCTTC,CASSSGRSEQFF
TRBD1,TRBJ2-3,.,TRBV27,TGTGCCAGCAGTTACTACAGGGGAATGGCAGATACGCAGTATTTT,CASSYYRGMADTQYF
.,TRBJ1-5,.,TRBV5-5,TGTGCCAGCAGCTTAGGGTCGGGGCAGCCCCAGCATTTT,CASSLGSGQPQHF
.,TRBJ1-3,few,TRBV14,TGTGCCAGCAGCCAAGATCAGATAAGCTCTGGAAACACCATATATTTT,CASSQDQISSGNTIYF
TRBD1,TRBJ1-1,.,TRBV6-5,TGTGCCAGCAGCGCGACAGGGAAGAACACTGAAGCTTTCTTT,CASSATGKNTEAFF
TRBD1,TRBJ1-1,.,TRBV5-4,TGTGCCAGCAACAAGAACCAGGGGGACACTGAAGCTTTCTTT,CASNKNQGDTEAFF